The 17 T cell receptor beta chains given below trace back to one sample, sequenced in a study of T cells in Graves' hyperthyroidism and ophthalmopathy (dated by TCRdb to the late 2010s). The library was built by means of multiplex PCR. Data came from an Illumina HiSeq 2000. TCR beta CDR3 regions were amplified from RNA transcripts. For the first round of RT-PCR on the TCR CDR3, the HTBI primer set was used together with the Qiagen OneStep RT-PCR kit. TCRdb ran its own pipeline on the public reads, namely fastp trimming at Q25 and MiXCR clone calling, and kept in-frame beta chains. Entries that share a CDR3 protein sequence are merged under the most common genes and DNA. This sample comprises about 420,000 distinct CDR3 sequences, around 13% of them detected only once. The ten largest clonotypes hold 5.3% of the sample. Material: blood. The receptor set was obtained from a woman younger than 30 with Graves' hyperthyroidism.

This clonotype was counted only a few times. This chain's CDR3 is CASSQEQGNTNEKLFF. The CDR3 DNA sequence: TGCGCCAGCAGCCAAGAACAGGGAAACACTAATGAAAAACTGTTTTTT. The chain couples TRBV4-1 to TRBJ1-4; a weak D match, TRBD1 (6 bases). The length of the CDR3 is 16 residues. CDR1 and CDR2 (germline): MGHRA, YSYEKL. V lost 0 bases and J 2 bases, leaving 10 bases between the germline ends.

Ten or more counts support this clonotype. The DNA for the CDR3 is TGTGCCAGCAGCCAAGACCCCTTGAGGTCGCAGTTCTTC. Protein: CASSQDPLRSQFF. The rearrangement joins TRBV3-1 to TRBJ2-1; unclear D gene. The germline gives CDR1 LGHDT, CDR2 YNNKEL (reference sequence). Trimming pared 0 bases from V and 12 bases from J, leaving 12 bases between. The CDR3 runs to 13 residues.

The CDR3: CASSPLSEQYF. In DNA, the CDR3 is TGTGCCAGCAGTCCCTTGAGTGAGCAGTACTTC. V is TRBV2 and J is TRBJ2-7; D is undetermined. V was cut by 5 bases and J by 7 bases, with 9 bases left in between. Germline V gene lookup returns CDR1 SNHLY and CDR2 FYNNEI. This CDR3 has 11 amino acids.

This clonotype came up many times. J is TRBJ1-5 and V is TRBV11-2; D may be TRBD1 (5 bases). The CDR3 extends over 14 amino acids. Trimming shortened V by 5 bases and J by 4 bases, and 12 bases separated the two germline ends. The germline V gene encodes CDR1 SGHAT and CDR2 FQNNGV. CDR3 in amino acids: CASSPGPTNQPQHF. CDR3 DNA sequence: TGTGCCAGCAGCCCGGGACCGACAAATCAGCCCCAGCATTTT.

The rearrangement uses TRBV7-9 and TRBJ1-6; no reliable D call. The CDR3 length is 12 residues. The V gene's germline CDR1 is SEHNR and CDR2 FQNEAQ (reference sequence). Trimming stripped 7 bases from V and 5 bases from J, with 6 bases between. The CDR3 loop is CASMWDNSPLHF. For the CDR3, the DNA is TGTGCCAGCATGTGGGATAATTCACCCCTCCACTTT. Based on the CDR3 plus reference TRBV7-9 and TRBJ1-6, the full variable domain is DTGVSQNPRHKITKRGQNVTFRCDPISEHNRLYWYRQTLGQGPEFLTYFQNEAQLEKSRLLSDRFSAERPKGSFSTLEIQRTEQGDSAMYLCASMWDNSPLHFGNGTRLTVT.

This rearrangement joins TRBV6-1 to TRBJ2-2; the D is unclear. The V gene lost 0 bases and the J gene lost 7 bases, with 6 bases spanning the gap. This CDR3 comprises 13 residues. CDR1 MNHNS and CDR2 SASEGT come from the germline V gene. CDR3 bases: TGTGCCAGCAGTGAAGCGGGAAACGGGGAGCTGTTTTTT. Its protein is CASSEAGNGELFF.

This clonotype appeared a few times. This chain links TRBV6-9 with TRBJ1-2; D perhaps matches TRBD1 (5 bases). In germline, CDR1 is MNHGY, CDR2 SVAAGI. CDR3 length equals 14 residues. V lost 4 bases and J lost 6, with 15 bases in between. This chain's CDR3 is CASSSRGGYDGYTF. DNA of the CDR3: TGTGCCAGCAGTTCACGGGGCGGGTATGATGGCTACACCTTC.

In its sample, this clonotype was seen a few times. A much more abundant neighbour one base away suggests this may be a read error. The chain combines TRBV11-1 with TRBJ1-1; no clear D. The germline gives CDR1 SGHAT, CDR2 FQDESV (reference sequence). The CDR3 spans 16 residues. The CDR3 is CASSLGGGVTNTQAFF. CDR3 sequence (DNA): TGTGCCAGCAGCTTAGGGGGAGGTGTAACGAACACTCAAGCTTTCTTT.

This clonotype was seen just once. At one boundary the junction diverges from the germline segment, which might be a read error. CDR3 bases: TGTGCCAGCAGCTTGACAGGGGGTTATGCCTACACCTTC. Protein sequence: CASSLTGGYAYTF. The V gene is TRBV5-5, the J gene TRBJ1-2, with 8 bases aligning to TRBD1. There are 13 residues in the CDR3. The V gene's germline CDR1 is SGHKS and CDR2 YYEKEE (reference sequence).

This chain uses TRBV7-2 with TRBJ1-4, with no clear D. CDR3 length equals 13 residues. Germline V gene sequence: CDR1 SGHTA, CDR2 FQGNSA. Trimming took off 6 bases at V and 3 bases at J, with 8 bases between the two ends. Here the CDR3 DNA reads TGTGCCAGCAGACAAGCGTCTAATGAAAAACTGTTTTTT. Translated, it gives CASRQASNEKLFF. The whole variable domain, remainder taken from reference TRBV7-2 and TRBJ1-4, is GAGVSQSPSNKVTEKGKDVELRCDPISGHTALYWYRQSLGQGLEFLIYFQGNSAPDKSGLPSDRFSAERTGGSVSTLTIQRTQQEDSAVYLCASRQASNEKLFFGSGTQLSVL.

This clonotype was counted ten times or more. This chain joins TRBV20-1 and TRBJ2-7, with D tentatively TRBD1 (7 bases). Trimming stripped 0 bases from V and 2 bases from J, with 11 bases between. Germline V gene lookup returns CDR1 DFQATT and CDR2 SNEGSKA (reference sequence). The CDR3 covers 14 residues. The CDR3 spells CSAREGRGAYEQYF. CDR3 bases: TGCAGTGCTAGAGAGGGCAGGGGGGCCTACGAGCAGTACTTC.

The chain is built from TRBV9 and TRBJ2-2, with D possibly being TRBD2 (6 bases). Germline assignment: CDR1 SGDLS and CDR2 YYNGEE. The CDR3 consists of 15 residues. V gave up 3 bases and J gave up 6 bases, with 15 bases separating them. The CDR3 DNA sequence: TGTGCCAGCAGCGCTACCGACGGGGGATCCGGGGAGCTGTTTTTT. It encodes CASSATDGGSGELFF.

This clonotype was detected many times. The CDR3 coding sequence is TGTGCCAGCAGCTTAGGATCAGACTATGGCTACACCTTC. This encodes CASSLGSDYGYTF. The J gene is TRBJ1-2, the V gene TRBV13; D unresolved. Germline CDR1 is PRHDT and CDR2 is FYEKMQ (reference sequence). The CDR3 has 13 amino acids. Trimming left V 0 bases short and J 3 bases short, with 5 bases between.

This clonotype was observed at least ten times. The chain links TRBV13 to TRBJ1-2, with a weak D call TRBD1 (5 bases). This CDR3 comprises 17 residues. V gave up 3 bases and J gave up 3 bases, with 20 bases separating them. The V gene's germline CDR1 is PRHDT and CDR2 FYEKMQ (reference sequence). The CDR3 loop is CASSFGPGPNADYGYTF. The CDR3 coding sequence is TGTGCCAGCAGCTTCGGACCGGGACCCAATGCCGACTATGGCTACACCTTC.

The rearrangement joins TRBV19 to TRBJ2-7, with D possibly matching TRBD1 (5 bases). Per the germline V gene, CDR1 is LNHDA and CDR2 is SQIVND (reference sequence). The V end was cut by 1 base, the J end by 0 bases, with 7 bases between. The CDR3 sequence is 14 residues long. The CDR3 loop is CASSIATGSYEQYF. The DNA of the CDR3 is TGTGCCAGTAGTATAGCCACAGGCTCCTACGAGCAGTACTTC. The full variable domain, in which reference TRBV19 and TRBJ2-7 provide the parts outside the CDR3, is DGGITQSPKYLFRKEGQNVTLSCEQNLNHDAMYWYRQDPGQGLRLIYYSQIVNDFQKGDIAEGYSVSREKKESFPLTVTSAQKNPTAFYLCASSIATGSYEQYFGPGTRLTVT.

This clonotype is a singleton in its sample. The CDR3 region has the DNA TGTGCCAGCAGCTTTATGTATAATGAAAAACTGTTTTTT. It encodes CASSFMYNEKLFF. This chain uses TRBV7-6 with TRBJ1-4; no clear D gene. CDR1 and CDR2 from the germline V gene are SGHVS and FNYEAQ. This CDR3 region has 13 residues. The ends were cut back, 3 bases at V and 4 bases at J, with 6 bases in the middle.

This clonotype was seen repeatedly, ten times or more. This chain uses TRBV6-4 with TRBJ1-6; the D gene is possibly TRBD1 (5 bases). Germline V gene lookup returns CDR1 MRHNA and CDR2 SNTAGT. V shed 2 bases and J shed 6 bases, with 11 bases lying between them. The CDR3 is 15 amino acids. CDR3 sequence (DNA): TGTGCCAGCAGTGACGGGACTCGGGGTAATTCACCCCTCCACTTT. Translation: CASSDGTRGNSPLHF.